This T cell receptor (beta chain) was recorded in a study of cytomegalovirus exposure and HLA in healthy donors. As for the study in general: Later, an analysis reported that the roughly 120 validation repertoires had used the same platform as the 666 first-cohort repertoires.

Concerning this clone: Its matching antigen is unknown.

The ends lost 5 bases at V and 3 bases at J; junction bases unmatched: 8. This CDR3 spans 15 amino acids. Germline CDR1 and CDR2: SGHRS and YFSETQ. Study-wide findings and caveats: The listing of 150 or so TCR beta chains classed them as cytomegalovirus-associated. High specificity and sensitivity for cytomegalovirus status were reported for the classifier. According to a later analysis, TCR clusters from the first cohort tended to co-occur in the 120 or so validation repertoires.

TCRdb's table, derived via immunoSEQ multiplex PCR, lists solely in-frame clones and lacks some. The data contain fewer than 150,000 clones, 85% to 90% of them singletons. The sample comprised PBMCs. The chain combines TRBV5-1 with TRBJ2-7; TRBD1 matches at 10 bases. The source is a man under 40 in good health and CMV-seronegative. In DNA form, the CDR3 reads TGCGCCAGCAGTCAGGGGGGACAGGGGAACTACGAGCAGTACTTC. Its translation: CASSQGGQGNYEQYF.